Below, one TCR beta chain is given with its context. The data were obtained in a study of PD-L1 blockade in urothelial cancer. Study information: Analysis of blood occurred 3 weeks (second dose) and 6 weeks after treatment start.

Per germline, CDR1 SGHRS and CDR2 YFSETQ. J gave up 12 bases and V 4 bases, and 13 bases lay outside the gene matches. CDR3 size: 13 residues. The data were produced by immunoSEQ multiplex PCR, yet TCRdb's version contains in-frame clones alone and is incomplete. This sample yields around 33,000 clones, of which about nine tenths are seen a single time; 7.5% to 9.5% belongs to the top ten. Indicated time point: peripheral blood 6 weeks after treatment start. Patients yielded 1 to 8 samples each, pretreatment and on-treatment. This chain connects TRBV5-1 to TRBJ2-7; 7 bases match TRBD1. The specimen was PBMCs, collected around atezolizumab (anti-PD-L1) treatment. The clonotype comes from an elderly man with urothelial cancer. CDR3 bases: TGCGCCAGCAGCCCTGGGGACAGCCCCCTGAGGTACTTC. Amino acid sequence: CASSPGDSPLRYF.